The 13 T cell receptor beta chains given below trace back to one sample, sequenced in a study of blood T cell repertoires in COVID-19. The repertoire was sequenced with immunoSEQ multiplex PCR; TCRdb's copy has only in-frame clones and lacks some. Counted here are about 54,000 clones, about nine tenths occurring once; the ten biggest clones make up about 7.3%. Sequencing input: peripheral blood. The receptors derive from a woman aged 55-69 years with active or convalescent COVID-19.

The genes are TRBV2 and TRBJ2-3, with a weak D call TRBD1 (5 bases). Per the germline V gene, CDR1 is SNHLY and CDR2 is FYNNEI. V lost 4 bases to trimming and J lost 4 bases, with 12 bases between them. There are 14 residues in the CDR3. In DNA form, the CDR3 reads TGTGCCAGCAGTGTGGACAAGTGGGCAGATACGCAGTATTTT. Residues: CASSVDKWADTQYF.

The chain uses TRBV5-5 and TRBJ1-3; D ambiguous. Germline V lookup: CDR1 SGHKS, CDR2 YYEKEE (reference sequence). V shed 4 bases and J shed 0 bases, with 8 bases lying between them. The CDR3 loop spans 14 amino acids. CDR3 sequence reads: CASSTVYSGNTIYF. CDR3 DNA: TGTGCCAGCAGCACAGTATACTCTGGAAACACCATATATTTT.

The chain recombines TRBV28 with TRBJ1-2; no definite D call. Germline CDR1 MDHEN, CDR2 SYDVKM. Trimming cost V 4 bases and J 8 bases, with 8 bases left between them. The CDR3 contains 11 residues. DNA for the CDR3: TGTGCCAGCAGTTCTCAGGTCGGCTACACCTTC. Protein sequence: CASSSQVGYTF.

This chain connects TRBV2 to TRBJ1-2; D is uncertain. CDR3 length: 12 amino acids. The germline CDR1 and CDR2 sequences are SNHLY and FYNNEI. The germline V and J ends were trimmed by 3 bases and 4 bases, with 6 bases remaining between them. Written as DNA, the CDR3 is TGTGCCAGCAGTGACGGGGTCTATGGCTACACCTTC. Translating it yields CASSDGVYGYTF.

This clone was seen only once. V gene TRBV2 combines with J gene TRBJ1-1; TRBD1 might be the D (6 bases). The CDR3 consists of 14 residues. Germline V gene sequence: CDR1 SNHLY, CDR2 FYNNEI. With 6 bases removed from V and 1 base from J, the gap between germline ends came to 12 bases. The CDR3 region has the DNA TGTGCCAGCAGATTAGACAGGAAGAACACTGAAGCTTTCTTT. It specifies CASRLDRKNTEAFF.

The chain uses TRBV11-1 and TRBJ1-2; 7 bases align to TRBD1. The germline CDR1 and CDR2 sequences are SGHAT and FQDESV (reference sequence). The CDR3 length is 13 residues. With 5 bases clipped from V and 4 bases from J, the junction kept 4 bases outside the gene matches. The CDR3 DNA follows: TGTGCCAGCAGCACGGGACAGTCCTATGGCTACACCTTC. Its translation is CASSTGQSYGYTF.

On this clone itself: Different DNA sequences within this sample yield the same CDR3. This chain joins TRBV19 and TRBJ2-7; TRBD1 matches at 8 bases. CDR1 and CDR2 (germline): LNHDA, SQIVND (reference sequence). CDR3 length: 13 amino acids. The V and J ends lost 4 bases and 6 bases, in that order; junction bases with no gene match: 5. As DNA, the CDR3 is TGTGCCAGTAGTAGTCTCGACAGGGGCGAGCAGTACTTC. The encoded protein is CASSSLDRGEQYF.

This clone appeared once. V is TRBV7-8 and J is TRBJ2-1; D ambiguous. The germline V gene has CDR1 SGHVS and CDR2 FQNEAQ. V shed 2 bases and J shed 0 bases, with 5 bases lying between them. The CDR3 extends over 14 amino acids. The CDR3 spells CASSLSRSYNEQFF. Written as DNA, the CDR3 is TGTGCCAGCAGCTTATCCCGCTCCTACAATGAGCAGTTCTTC.

This chain connects TRBV28 to TRBJ1-5, with D maybe TRBD1 (5 bases). Per germline, CDR1 MDHEN and CDR2 SYDVKM. The CDR3 is 12 amino acids. Trimming took 4 bases from V and 5 from J, leaving 6 bases between them. CDR3 in DNA: TGTGCCAGCAGTTCAGGGTATCAGCCCCAGCATTTT. It yields the protein CASSSGYQPQHF. The full variable domain, its missing parts supplied by reference TRBV28 and TRBJ1-5, is DVKVTQSSRYLVKRTGEKVFLECVQDMDHENMFWYRQDPGLGLRLIYFSYDVKMKEKGDIPEGYSVSREKKERFSLILESASTNQTSMYLCASSSGYQPQHFGDGTRLSIL.

This chain uses TRBV3-1 (or the pseudogene TRBV3-2) with TRBJ2-5; 9 nucleotides agree with TRBD2. The junction had 4 bases not matched to a gene; V was cut back by 0 bases and J by 2 bases. Germline lookup yields CDR1 LGHDT and CDR2 YNNKEL (reference sequence). CDR3 length equals 16 residues. This chain's CDR3 is CASSQERSGGQETQYF. The CDR3 coding sequence is TGTGCCAGCAGCCAAGAGAGGAGCGGGGGGCAAGAGACCCAGTACTTC.

This clone was found a few times. The chain combines TRBV30 with TRBJ1-5; D may be TRBD1 (5 bases). The germline V gene encodes CDR1 GTSNPN and CDR2 SVGIG (reference sequence). The CDR3 totals 14 residues. Trimming took off 3 bases at V and 6 bases at J, with 15 bases between the two ends. CDR3 amino acids: CAWRRRGGVQPQHF. The CDR3 region has the DNA TGTGCCTGGAGACGAAGGGGAGGCGTTCAGCCCCAGCATTTT. Supplemented by reference TRBV30 and TRBJ1-5, the full variable domain reads SQTIHQWPATLVQPVGSPLSLECTVEGTSNPNLYWYRQAAGRGLQLLFYSVGIGQISSEVPQNLSASRPQDRQFILSSKKLLLSDSGFYLCAWRRRGGVQPQHFGDGTRLSIL.

The chain carries TRBV6-2 or TRBV6-3 and TRBJ1-4; TRBD1 is a possible D gene (6 bases). This CDR3 has 14 amino acids. In germline, CDR1 is MNHEY, CDR2 SVGEGT. Trimming cost V 6 bases and J 11 bases, with 19 bases left between them. Here the CDR3 DNA reads TGTGCCAGCAGCCCAGGACAGCTACGTGGGAAACTGTTTTTT. Translation gives CASSPGQLRGKLFF.

To note about this clone: The junction and the germline gene differ at one end; a read error may be behind it. The chain has TRBV7-9 and TRBJ1-2, with 11 nucleotides matching TRBD1. The CDR3 covers 16 residues. The germline CDR1 and CDR2 sequences are SEHNR and FQNEAQ (reference sequence). CDR3 nucleotides: TGTGCCAGCAGCTTAAGGGGGACAGGGGGTAACAATGGCTACACCTTC. This encodes CASSLRGTGGNNGYTF. Full variable domain (rest looked up from reference TRBV7-9 and TRBJ1-2): DTGVSQNPRHKITKRGQNVTFRCDPISEHNRLYWYRQTLGQGPEFLTYFQNEAQLEKSRLLSDRFSAERPKGSFSTLEIQRTEQGDSAMYLCASSLRGTGGNNGYTFGSGTRLTVV.